This T cell receptor (beta chain) was identified during a study of blood T cell repertoires in COVID-19. Source study methods: Amplifying reference gene primers gave estimates of nucleated cell counts. The data were produced by immunoSEQ multiplex PCR, yet TCRdb's version contains in-frame clones alone and is incomplete. The DNA gave D and trimming, while V, J and clone size come from that table. This sample has about 140,000 clones, with over 75% found just once. The V gene's germline CDR1 is KGHSH and CDR2 LQKENI. The CDR3 extends over 17 amino acids. Germline trimming cut 2 bases from V and 1 base from J; bases unmatched to any gene: 5.

This sequence was found in a man aged 65 to 85 with acute or convalescent COVID-19. The chain couples TRBV18 to TRBJ2-2; 9 bases are a match to TRBD1. The sample comprised peripheral blood. This CDR3 is CASSPNSGQGNTGELFF. In DNA, the CDR3 is TGTGCCAGCTCACCAAACTCGGGACAGGGGAACACCGGGGAGCTGTTTTTT.